This T cell receptor beta chain originates from a study of technical replicates of blood from a few donors (dated by TCRdb to the late 2010s). Comment on this clone: What antigen it recognizes has not been identified. The input lacks base qualities; no much larger clone sits a single base away.

The trim is 3 bases for V and 2 bases for J, with a gap of 11 bases between the germline ends. CDR1 is given as MDHEN and CDR2 as SYDVKM, both from the germline V gene. The CDR3 holds 16 amino acids from the cysteine to the phenylalanine. The entry retains the CDR3 DNA only, 48 bases that are in frame from base 1. The library was generated by the immunoSEQ multiplex PCR assay. The table comes from immuneACCESS by way of TCRdb, which keeps in-frame sequences with V and J called. Part of the clones is missing from these tables; in studies checked, under half for an unresolved V gene and the rest for unknown reasons. The sample has 84,000 or so clones on record, less than 98% of them singletons. More than 0.15% of the sample is in the top ten clones.

The receptor comes from a human donor in good health. Here the chain combines TRBV28 and TRBJ1-6, with TRBD1 perhaps the D gene, on 5 matching bases. Material: T cells isolated from PBMCs. The nucleotide sequence reads TGTGCCAGCAGTTTCCTAGGGGCCACCTATAATTCACCCCTCCACTTT. Translated, this is CASSFLGATYNSPLHF.